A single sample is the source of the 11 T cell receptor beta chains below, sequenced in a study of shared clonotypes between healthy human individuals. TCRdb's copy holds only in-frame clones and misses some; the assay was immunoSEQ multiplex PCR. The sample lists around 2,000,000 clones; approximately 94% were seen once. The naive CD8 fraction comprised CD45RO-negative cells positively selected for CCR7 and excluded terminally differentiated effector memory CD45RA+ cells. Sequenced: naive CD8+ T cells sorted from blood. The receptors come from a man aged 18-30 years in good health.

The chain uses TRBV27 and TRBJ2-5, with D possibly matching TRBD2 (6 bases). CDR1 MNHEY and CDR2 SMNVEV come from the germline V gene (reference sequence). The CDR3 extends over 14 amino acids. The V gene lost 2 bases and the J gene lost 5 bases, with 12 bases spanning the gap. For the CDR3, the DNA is TGTGCCAGCAGTTTACGCGGGGTTGGGGAGACCCAGTACTTC. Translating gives CASSLRGVGETQYF.

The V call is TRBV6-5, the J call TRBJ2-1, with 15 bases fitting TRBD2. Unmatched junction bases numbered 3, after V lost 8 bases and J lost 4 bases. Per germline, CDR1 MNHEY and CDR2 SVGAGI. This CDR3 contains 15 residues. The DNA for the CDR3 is TGTGCCAGCGGACTAGCGGGAGGGGGGTACAATGAGCAGTTCTTC. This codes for CASGLAGGGYNEQFF.

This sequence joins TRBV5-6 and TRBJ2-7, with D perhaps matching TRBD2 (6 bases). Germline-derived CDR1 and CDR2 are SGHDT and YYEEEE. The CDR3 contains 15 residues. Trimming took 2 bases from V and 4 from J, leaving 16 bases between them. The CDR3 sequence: CASSFAGRGKYEQYF. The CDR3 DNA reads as TGTGCCAGCAGCTTTGCAGGGCGGGGAAAATACGAGCAGTACTTC.

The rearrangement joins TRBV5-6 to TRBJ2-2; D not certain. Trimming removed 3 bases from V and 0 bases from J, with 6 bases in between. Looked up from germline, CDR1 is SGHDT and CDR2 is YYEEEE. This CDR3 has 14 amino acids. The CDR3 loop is CASSSGSNTGELFF. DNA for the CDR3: TGTGCCAGCAGCTCCGGGTCGAACACCGGGGAGCTGTTTTTT.

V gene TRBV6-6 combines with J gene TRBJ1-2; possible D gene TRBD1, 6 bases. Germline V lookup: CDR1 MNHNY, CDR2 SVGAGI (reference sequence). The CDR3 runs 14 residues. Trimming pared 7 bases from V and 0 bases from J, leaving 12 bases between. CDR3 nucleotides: TGTGCCAGCACCGAGGACAGCACTAACTATGGCTACACCTTC. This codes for CASTEDSTNYGYTF.

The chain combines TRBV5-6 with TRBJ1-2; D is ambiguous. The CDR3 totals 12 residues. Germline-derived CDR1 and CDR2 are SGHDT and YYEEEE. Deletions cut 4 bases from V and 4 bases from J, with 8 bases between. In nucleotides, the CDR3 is TGTGCCAGCAGCGTTGACGCCTATGGCTACACCTTC. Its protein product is CASSVDAYGYTF.

In DNA form, the CDR3 reads TGTGCCAGCAGTTTAGGGAGCGGAGCCCTCCACTTT. Its protein is CASSLGSGALHF. The chain joins TRBV27 to TRBJ1-6; D uncertain. The CDR3 sequence is 12 residues long. Germline CDR1 is MNHEY and CDR2 is SMNVEV (reference sequence). Trimming left V 2 bases short and J 14 bases short, with 10 bases between.

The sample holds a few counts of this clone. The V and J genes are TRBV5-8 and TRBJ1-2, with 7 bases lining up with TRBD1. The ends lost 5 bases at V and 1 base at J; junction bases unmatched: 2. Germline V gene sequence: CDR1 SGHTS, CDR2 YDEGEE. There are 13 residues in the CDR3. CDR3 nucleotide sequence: TGTGCCAGCAGGACAGGGTTTAACTATGGCTACACCTTC. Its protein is CASRTGFNYGYTF. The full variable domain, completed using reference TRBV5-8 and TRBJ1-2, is EAGVTQSPTHLIKTRGQQATLRCSPISGHTSVYWYQQALGLGLQFLLWYDEGEERNRGNFPPRFSGRQFPNYSSELNVNALELEDSALYLCASRTGFNYGYTFGSGTRLTVV.

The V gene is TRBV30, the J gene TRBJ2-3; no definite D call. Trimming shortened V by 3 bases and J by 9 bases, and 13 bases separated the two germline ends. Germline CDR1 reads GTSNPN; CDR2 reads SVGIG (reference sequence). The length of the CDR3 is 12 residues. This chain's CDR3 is CAWRSDPPTQYF. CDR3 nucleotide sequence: TGTGCCTGGAGATCAGACCCACCAACGCAGTATTTT.

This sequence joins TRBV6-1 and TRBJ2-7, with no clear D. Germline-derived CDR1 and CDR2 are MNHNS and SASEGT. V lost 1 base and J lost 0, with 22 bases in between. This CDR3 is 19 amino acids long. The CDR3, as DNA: TGTGCCAGCAGTGAAGAGGCTGGAGCAGGTATCAAATCCTCCTACGAGCAGTACTTC. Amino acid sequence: CASSEEAGAGIKSSYEQYF.

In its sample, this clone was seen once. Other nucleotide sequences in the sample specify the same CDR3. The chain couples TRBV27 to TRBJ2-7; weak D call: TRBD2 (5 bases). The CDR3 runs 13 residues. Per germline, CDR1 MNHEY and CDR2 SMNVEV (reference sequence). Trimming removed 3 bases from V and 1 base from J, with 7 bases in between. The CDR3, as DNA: TGTGCCAGCAGTTTGAGGGTTTCCTACGAGCAGTACTTC. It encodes CASSLRVSYEQYF.